Listed here are 7 T cell receptor beta chains from one sample, sequenced in a study of blood T cell repertoires in COVID-19. Profiling relied on immunoSEQ multiplex PCR, and the TCRdb table lists in-frame clones only, not all of them. The table includes roughly 130,000 clones, around nine tenths detected once. Sequencing input: peripheral blood. The receptor set was obtained from a man aged 45 to 65 with active COVID-19.

V is TRBV5-6 and J is TRBJ2-1; the D gene is possibly TRBD1 (6 bases). CDR3 length: 13 residues. V was pared by 2 bases and J by 8 bases, with 11 bases between. Germline V gene data show CDR1 as SGHDT and CDR2 as YYEEEE. The CDR3 DNA reads TGTGCCAGCAGCTTCCAGGGGCGGGATGAGCAGTTCTTC. This gives the protein CASSFQGRDEQFF.

The chain carries TRBV9 and TRBJ2-1; 11 nucleotides match TRBD2. Germline CDR1 and CDR2: SGDLS and YYNGEE. The trim removed 2 bases at V and 8 bases at J, leaving 9 bases unmatched. CDR3 length: 16 amino acids. In DNA form, the CDR3 reads TGTGCCAGCAGCGTTTACACTAGCGGGAGTATTGATGAGCAGTTCTTC. This translates into CASSVYTSGSIDEQFF.

This clone came up a few times. The genes are TRBV4-1 and TRBJ2-1, with 12 bases fitting TRBD2. With 0 bases clipped from V and 7 bases from J, the junction kept 13 bases outside the gene matches. Germline-derived CDR1 and CDR2 are MGHRA and YSYEKL. The CDR3 is 19 residues long. The CDR3 here is CASSQDPTRGTSGLNEQFF. The CDR3 DNA reads as TGCGCCAGCAGCCAAGATCCGACAAGGGGGACTAGCGGGCTGAATGAGCAGTTCTTC.

This rearrangement joins TRBV6-2 or TRBV6-3 to TRBJ2-5, with 9 bases matching TRBD2. This CDR3 has 15 residues. V lost 2 bases, J lost 5 bases, and 6 bases stayed unmatched. From germline, CDR1 is MNHEY and CDR2 SVGEGT. The CDR3, as DNA: TGTGCCAGCAGTTACGAGGCGGGGGGGCTCGAGACCCAGTACTTC. It encodes CASSYEAGGLETQYF.

The genes are TRBV6-5 and TRBJ2-1; D not certain. CDR1 is MNHEY and CDR2 is SVGAGI in the germline V gene. The V end was cut by 6 bases, the J end by 5 bases, with 14 bases between. The CDR3 has 14 amino acids. The CDR3 loop is CASRFKNGNNEQFF. The DNA for the CDR3 is TGTGCCAGCAGATTTAAAAACGGTAACAATGAGCAGTTCTTC.

CDR3 DNA: TGTGCCAGCAGCGTAGGCTACGAGTCTAACTATGGCTACACCTTC. Translated, it gives CASSVGYESNYGYTF. The V call is TRBV9, the J call TRBJ1-2; D unclear. The CDR3 spans 15 residues. CDR1 is SGDLS and CDR2 is YYNGEE in the germline V gene. Trimming pared 0 bases from V and 0 bases from J, leaving 9 bases between.

A remark on this clone: One base away lies a much larger clone, so this may be a sequencing read error. The genes are TRBV27 and TRBJ1-1; 7 bases fit TRBD1. V gave up 6 bases and J gave up 0 bases; unmatched junction bases: 4. The CDR3 runs 14 residues. Looked up from germline, CDR1 is MNHEY and CDR2 is SMNVEV (reference sequence). The CDR3 nucleotides are TGTGCCAGCAGGCCGGACAGGATGAACACTGAAGCTTTCTTT. This encodes CASRPDRMNTEAFF.